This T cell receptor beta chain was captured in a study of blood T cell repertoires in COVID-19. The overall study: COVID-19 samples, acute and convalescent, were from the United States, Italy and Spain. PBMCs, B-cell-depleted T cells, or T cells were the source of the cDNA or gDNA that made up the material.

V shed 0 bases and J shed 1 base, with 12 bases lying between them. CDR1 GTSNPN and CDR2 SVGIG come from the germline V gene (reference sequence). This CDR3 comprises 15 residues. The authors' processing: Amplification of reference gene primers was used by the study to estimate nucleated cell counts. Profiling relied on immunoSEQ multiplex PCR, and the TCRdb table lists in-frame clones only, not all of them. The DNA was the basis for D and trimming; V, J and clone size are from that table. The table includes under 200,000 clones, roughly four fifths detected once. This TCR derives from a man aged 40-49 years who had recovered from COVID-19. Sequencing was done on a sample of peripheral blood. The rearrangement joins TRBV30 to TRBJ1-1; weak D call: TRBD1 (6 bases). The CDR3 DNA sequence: TGTGCCTGGAGTGTTGCAAGGACAGCGAACACTGAAGCTTTCTTT. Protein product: CAWSVARTANTEAFF.